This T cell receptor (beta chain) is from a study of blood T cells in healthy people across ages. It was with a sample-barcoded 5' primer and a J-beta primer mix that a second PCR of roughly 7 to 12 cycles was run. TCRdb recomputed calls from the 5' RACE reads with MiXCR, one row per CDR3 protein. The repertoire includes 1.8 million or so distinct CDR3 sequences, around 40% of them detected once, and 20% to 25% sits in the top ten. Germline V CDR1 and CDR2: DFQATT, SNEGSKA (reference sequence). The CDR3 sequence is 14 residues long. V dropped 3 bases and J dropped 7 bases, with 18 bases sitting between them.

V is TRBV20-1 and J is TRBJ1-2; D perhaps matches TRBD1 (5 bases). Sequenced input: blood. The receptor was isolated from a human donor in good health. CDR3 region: CSASSGLDYSGYTF. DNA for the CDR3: TGCAGTGCTAGTTCAGGGCTCGATTACTCTGGCTACACCTTC.